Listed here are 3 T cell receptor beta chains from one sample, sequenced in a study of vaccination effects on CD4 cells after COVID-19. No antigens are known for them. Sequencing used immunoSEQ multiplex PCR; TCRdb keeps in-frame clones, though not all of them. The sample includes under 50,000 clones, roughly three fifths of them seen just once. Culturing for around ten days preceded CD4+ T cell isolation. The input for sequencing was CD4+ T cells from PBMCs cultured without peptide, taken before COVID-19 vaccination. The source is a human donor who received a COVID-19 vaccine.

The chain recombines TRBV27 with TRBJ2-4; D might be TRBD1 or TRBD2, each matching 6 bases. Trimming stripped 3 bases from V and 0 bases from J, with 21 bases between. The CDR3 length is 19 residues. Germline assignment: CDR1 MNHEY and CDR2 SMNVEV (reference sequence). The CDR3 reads CASSFGTIRGKLAKNIQYF. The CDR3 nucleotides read TGTGCCAGCAGTTTCGGGACAATTCGGGGGAAACTAGCCAAAAACATTCAGTACTTC.

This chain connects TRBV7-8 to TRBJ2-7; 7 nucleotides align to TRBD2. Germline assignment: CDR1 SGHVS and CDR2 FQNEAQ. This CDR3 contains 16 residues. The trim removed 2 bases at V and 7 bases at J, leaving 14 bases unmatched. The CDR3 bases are TGTGCCAGCAGCTTATCGTGGACTAGTTCATCTCGGGAGCAGTACTTC. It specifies CASSLSWTSSSREQYF.

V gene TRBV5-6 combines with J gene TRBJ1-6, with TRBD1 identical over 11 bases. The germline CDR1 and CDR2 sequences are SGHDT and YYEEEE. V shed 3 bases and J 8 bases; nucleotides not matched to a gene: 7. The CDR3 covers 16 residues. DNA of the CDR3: TGTGCCAGCAGCTCGGGACAGGGGGGTATGGATTCACCCCTCCACTTT. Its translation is CASSSGQGGMDSPLHF.